The present T cell receptor (beta chain) was sequenced within a study of naive and memory T cell subsets. Four PCR rounds used nested alpha and beta constant region primers plus the SP2 primer. One entry per CDR3 protein results from TCRdb running MiXCR on the 5' RACE reads. The table records 58,000 or so distinct CDR3 sequences, about 8.3% of them present only once. V shed 1 base and J shed 9 bases, with 21 bases lying between them. CDR3 length: 16 residues. The library had UMIs added by 3' ligation of an oligonucleotide to TCR cDNA. Reverse transcription used DNase-treated unsorted total RNA, aiming for roughly 1 to 1,100 ng.

The receptor's source is a female donor in good health. The rearrangement links TRBV12-3 or TRBV12-4 to TRBJ1-2; D is unclear. CDR3 coding DNA: TGTGCCAGCAGTTTAGGCCACGAGGGCAGGTGGAGGAGCTACACCTTC. As protein: CASSLGHEGRWRSYTF.